This TCR beta chain stems from a study of post-analysis software for immune sequencing data. Whole-study context: Relapsing-remitting, secondary progressive and progressive-relapsing multiple sclerosis were all included among the disease courses. Regarding the study as a whole: Among a handful of TRBV segments more frequent in patients than controls were TRBV5-6, TRBV5-1 and TRBV20-1. Controls' normalized Chao1 diversity significantly exceeded that of multiple sclerosis patients.

Details on this clonotype: Its matching antigen is unknown.

Trimming took 8 bases from V and 0 from J, leaving 15 bases between them. The germline V gene encodes CDR1 MNHEY and CDR2 SMNVEV (reference sequence). This CDR3 spans 15 amino acids. Tagging with unique molecular identifiers was a feature of the TCR beta cDNA libraries. T cells numbering about 0.9 to 11 million yielded 500,000 to 550,000 cDNA molecules. TCRdb re-derived calls from the PCR reads in MiXCR, one entry per CDR3 protein. This table holds approximately 460,000 distinct CDR3 sequences, around 40% found once. This clonotype was obtained from a girl under 18 with multiple sclerosis. The specimen was blood. This chain joins TRBV27 and TRBJ2-3, with D maybe TRBD2 (5 bases). CDR3 bases: TGTGCCAGCGTCCGAGGGAGCTCTAGCACAGATACGCAGTATTTT. This codes for CASVRGSSSTDTQYF.